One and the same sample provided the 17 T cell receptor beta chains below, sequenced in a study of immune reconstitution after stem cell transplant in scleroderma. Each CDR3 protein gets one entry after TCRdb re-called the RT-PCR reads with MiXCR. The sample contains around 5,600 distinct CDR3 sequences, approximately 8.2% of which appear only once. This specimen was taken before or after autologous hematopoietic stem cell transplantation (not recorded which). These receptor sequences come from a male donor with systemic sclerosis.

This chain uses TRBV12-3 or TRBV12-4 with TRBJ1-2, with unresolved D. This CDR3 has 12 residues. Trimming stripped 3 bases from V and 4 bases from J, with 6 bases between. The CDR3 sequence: CASSLGSYGYTF. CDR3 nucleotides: TGTGCCAGCAGTTTGGGTAGCTATGGCTACACCTTC.

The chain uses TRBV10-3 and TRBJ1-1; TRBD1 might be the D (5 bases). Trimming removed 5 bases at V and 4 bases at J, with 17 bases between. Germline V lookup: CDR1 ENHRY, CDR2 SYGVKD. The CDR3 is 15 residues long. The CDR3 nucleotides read TGTGCCATCAGTCCCGGGGCCAGCGGACCCACTGAAGCTTTCTTT. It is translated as CAISPGASGPTEAFF.

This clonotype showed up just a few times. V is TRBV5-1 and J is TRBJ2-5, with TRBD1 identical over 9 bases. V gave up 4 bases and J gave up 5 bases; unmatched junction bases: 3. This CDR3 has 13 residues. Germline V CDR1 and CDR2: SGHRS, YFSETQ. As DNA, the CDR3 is TGCGCCAGCAGCCCCGGACAGGGGGAGACCCAGTACTTC. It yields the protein CASSPGQGETQYF.

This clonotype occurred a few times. This CDR3 is CASSRRGAGGSRDEQFF. Written as DNA, the CDR3 is TGTGCCAGCAGTCGTCGGGGAGCGGGGGGGAGTCGCGATGAGCAGTTCTTC. The chain uses TRBV6-2 or TRBV6-3 and TRBJ2-1, with TRBD2 identical over 10 bases. The CDR3 sequence is 17 residues long. The V gene's germline CDR1 is MNHEY and CDR2 SVGEGT. Trimming took 5 bases from V and 8 from J; bases not matched to a gene: 15.

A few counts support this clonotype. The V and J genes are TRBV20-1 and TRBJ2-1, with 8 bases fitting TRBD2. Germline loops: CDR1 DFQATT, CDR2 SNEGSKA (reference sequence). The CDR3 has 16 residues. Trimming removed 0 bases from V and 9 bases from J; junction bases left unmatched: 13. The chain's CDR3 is CSARDEAGTRLGEQFF. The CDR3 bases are TGCAGTGCTAGAGATGAGGCCGGGACTAGACTCGGTGAGCAGTTCTTC.

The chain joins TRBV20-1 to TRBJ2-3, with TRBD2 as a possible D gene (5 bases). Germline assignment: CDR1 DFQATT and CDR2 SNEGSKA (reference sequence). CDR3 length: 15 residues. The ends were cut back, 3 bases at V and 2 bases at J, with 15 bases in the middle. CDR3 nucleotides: TGCAGTGCTAGCGCCCTAGCTGAAACCACAGATACGCAGTATTTT. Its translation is CSASALAETTDTQYF.

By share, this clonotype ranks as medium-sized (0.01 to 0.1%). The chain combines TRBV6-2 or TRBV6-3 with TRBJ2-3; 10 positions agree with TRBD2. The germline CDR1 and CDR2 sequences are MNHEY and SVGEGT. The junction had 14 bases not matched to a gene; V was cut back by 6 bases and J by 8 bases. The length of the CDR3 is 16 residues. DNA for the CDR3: TGTGCCAGCAGCGTCGGACTAGCGGCCTCCCGGCGTACGCAGTATTTT. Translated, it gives CASSVGLAASRRTQYF.

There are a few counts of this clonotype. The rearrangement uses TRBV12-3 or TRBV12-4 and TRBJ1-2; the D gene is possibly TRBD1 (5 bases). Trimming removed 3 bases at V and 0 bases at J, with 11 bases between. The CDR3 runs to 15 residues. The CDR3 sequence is CASSFRRASNYGYTF. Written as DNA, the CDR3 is TGTGCCAGCAGTTTTCGCAGGGCCTCTAACTATGGCTACACCTTC.

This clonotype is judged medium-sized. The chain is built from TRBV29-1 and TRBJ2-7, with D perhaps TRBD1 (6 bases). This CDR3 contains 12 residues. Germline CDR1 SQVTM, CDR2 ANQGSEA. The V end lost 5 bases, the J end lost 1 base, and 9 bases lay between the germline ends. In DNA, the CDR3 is TGCAGCGTTCTCGGACAGTCCTACGAGCAGTACTTC. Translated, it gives CSVLGQSYEQYF.

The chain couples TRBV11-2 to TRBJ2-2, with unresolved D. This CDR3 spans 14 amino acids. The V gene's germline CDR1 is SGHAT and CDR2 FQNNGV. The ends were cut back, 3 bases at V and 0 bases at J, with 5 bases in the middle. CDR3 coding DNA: TGTGCCAGCAGCTTCTCAACGAACACCGGGGAGCTGTTTTTT. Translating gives CASSFSTNTGELFF. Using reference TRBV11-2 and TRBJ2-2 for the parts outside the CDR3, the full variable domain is EAGVAQSPRYKIIEKRQSVAFWCNPISGHATLYWYQQILGQGPKLLIQFQNNGVVDDSQLPKDRFSAERLKGVDSTLKIQPAKLEDSAVYLCASSFSTNTGELFFGEGSRLTVL.

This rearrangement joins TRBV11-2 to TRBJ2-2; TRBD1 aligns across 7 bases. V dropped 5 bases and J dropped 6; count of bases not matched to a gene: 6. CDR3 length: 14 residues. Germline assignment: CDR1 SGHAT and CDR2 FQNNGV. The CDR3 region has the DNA TGTGCCAGCAGCATACCGACAGGGCCCGGGGAGCTGTTTTTT. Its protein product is CASSIPTGPGELFF.

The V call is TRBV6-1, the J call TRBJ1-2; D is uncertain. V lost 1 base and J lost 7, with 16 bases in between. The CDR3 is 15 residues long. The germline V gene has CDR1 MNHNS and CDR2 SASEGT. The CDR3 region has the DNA TGTGCCAGCAGTGAAGGGACCCGGGCTGTTGGTGGCTACACCTTC. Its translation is CASSEGTRAVGGYTF.

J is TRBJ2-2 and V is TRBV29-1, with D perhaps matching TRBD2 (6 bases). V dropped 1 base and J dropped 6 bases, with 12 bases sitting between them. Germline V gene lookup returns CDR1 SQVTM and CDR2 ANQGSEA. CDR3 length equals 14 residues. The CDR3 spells CSVEANSGPGELFF. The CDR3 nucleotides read TGCAGCGTTGAAGCGAATAGCGGCCCCGGGGAGCTGTTTTTT.

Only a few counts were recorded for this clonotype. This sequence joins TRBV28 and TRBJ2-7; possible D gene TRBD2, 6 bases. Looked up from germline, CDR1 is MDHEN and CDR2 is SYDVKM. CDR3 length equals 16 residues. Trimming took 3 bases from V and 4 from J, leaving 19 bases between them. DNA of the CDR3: TGTGCCAGCAGTTTGGCCGACCACGGGGGTGGGTACGAGCAGTACTTC. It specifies CASSLADHGGGYEQYF.

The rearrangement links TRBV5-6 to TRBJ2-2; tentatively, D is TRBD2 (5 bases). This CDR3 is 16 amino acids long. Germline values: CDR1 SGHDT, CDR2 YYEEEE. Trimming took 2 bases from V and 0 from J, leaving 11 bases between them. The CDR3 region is CASSLGSASNTGELFF. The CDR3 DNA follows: TGTGCCAGCAGCTTAGGGAGCGCCTCGAACACCGGGGAGCTGTTTTTT.

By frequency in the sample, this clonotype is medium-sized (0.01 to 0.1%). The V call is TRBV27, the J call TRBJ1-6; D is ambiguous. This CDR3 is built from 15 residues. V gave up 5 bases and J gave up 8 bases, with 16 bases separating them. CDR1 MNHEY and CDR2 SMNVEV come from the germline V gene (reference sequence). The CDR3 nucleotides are TGTGCCAGCAGTCTCCAGGCCCCTCACTATTCACCCCTCCACTTT. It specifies CASSLQAPHYSPLHF.

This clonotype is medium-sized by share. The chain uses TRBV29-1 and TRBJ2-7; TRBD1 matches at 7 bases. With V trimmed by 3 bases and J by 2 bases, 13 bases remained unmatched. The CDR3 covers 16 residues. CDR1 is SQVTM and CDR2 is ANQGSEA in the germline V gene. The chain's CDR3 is CSVEVVQTGTAYEQYF. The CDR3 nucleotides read TGCAGCGTTGAGGTGGTCCAGACAGGGACGGCCTACGAGCAGTACTTC.